One and the same sample provided the 18 T cell receptor beta chains below, sequenced in a study of CD8 T cells in ankylosing spondylitis. Via MiXCR, TCRdb re-called the 5' RACE reads, giving one row per CDR3 protein. Here the sample spans 250,000 or so distinct CDR3 sequences, approximately 10% being singletons. Sequencing input: blood, either unsorted or a sorted T cell fraction (not recorded which). These TCRs come from a male donor with ankylosing spondylitis or in good health (not recorded which).

This clonotype has at least ten counts. The CDR3 DNA follows: TGTGCCAGCAGCCCGGTGGCGGTCCCCTACTACGAGCAGTACTTC. Translating it yields CASSPVAVPYYEQYF. V is TRBV7-2 and J is TRBJ2-7; D unclear. Germline V lookup: CDR1 SGHTA, CDR2 FQGNSA. The CDR3 runs to 15 residues. V was pared by 5 bases and J by 3 bases, with 17 bases between.

This clonotype was recorded many times. The V and J genes are TRBV29-1 and TRBJ2-1; 9 bases are a match to TRBD2. CDR3 size: 14 residues. V lost 7 bases and J lost 0; bases outside the gene matches: 4. In germline, CDR1 is SQVTM, CDR2 ANQGSEA. Here the CDR3 reads CSAPRGGSYNEQFF. The DNA for the CDR3 is TGCAGCGCTCCGCGGGGGGGCTCCTACAATGAGCAGTTCTTC.

Concerning this clonotype itself: A clone one base away is much larger, so this may be a read error. The CDR3 bases are TGTGTCAGCAGCGTTGGGGCTAGCGGTTCCTCCTACGAGCAGTACTTC. Its protein product is CVSSVGASGSSYEQYF. This chain connects TRBV9 to TRBJ2-7; 7 bases line up with TRBD2. Germline lookup yields CDR1 SGDLS and CDR2 YYNGEE. This CDR3 has 16 residues.

This clonotype was counted many times. The genes are TRBV5-1 and TRBJ1-1; D remains unclear. The germline V gene has CDR1 SGHRS and CDR2 YFSETQ. The V and J ends lost 3 bases and 6 bases respectively, with 9 bases between them. There are 12 residues in the CDR3. In DNA form, the CDR3 reads TGCGCCAGCAGCTACGACATGGCTGAAGCTTTCTTT. Its translation: CASSYDMAEAFF.

A word on this clonotype: A read error is possible here, since a much larger clone lies one base away. The CDR3 DNA reads TGTGCCAGCAGTTCCGCTGGACTAGCGGGAGGAACAGATACGCAGTATTTT. This sequence encodes CASSSAGLAGGTDTQYF. The rearrangement joins TRBV12-3 or TRBV12-4 to TRBJ2-3, with TRBD2 matching 14 bases. CDR3 size: 17 residues. V lost 4 bases to trimming and J lost 3 bases; unmatched junction nucleotides: 6.

This clonotype appeared many times. The chain combines TRBV6-1 with TRBJ1-1; 7 bases agree with TRBD1. The germline CDR1 and CDR2 sequences are MNHNS and SASEGT. CDR3 size: 14 residues. J was trimmed by 5 bases and V by 6 bases; bases with no gene match: 9. The CDR3 loop is CASRSRQGPTEAFF. The CDR3 DNA is TGTGCCAGCAGGTCTAGACAGGGACCAACTGAAGCTTTCTTT.

The table lists this clonotype with many counts. The chain couples TRBV11-2 to TRBJ2-7; 8 bases match TRBD2. Germline V gives CDR1 SGHAT, CDR2 FQNNGV. This CDR3 comprises 16 residues. V lost 1 base and J lost 5; bases outside the gene matches: 10. CDR3: CASSLGSLAGYNEQYF. CDR3 nucleotide sequence: TGTGCCAGCAGCTTAGGGAGCCTAGCGGGTTACAACGAGCAGTACTTC.

At least ten counts were recorded for this clonotype. The rearrangement joins TRBV2 to TRBJ2-3; D possibly corresponds to TRBD2 (5 bases). This CDR3 is built from 13 residues. Trimming cost V 3 bases and J 6 bases, with 10 bases left between them. Germline V CDR1 and CDR2: SNHLY, FYNNEI. In nucleotides, the CDR3 is TGTGCCAGCAGTGATCGGGGTCTGGATACGCAGTATTTT. It translates to CASSDRGLDTQYF. Looking up the rest from reference TRBV2 and TRBJ2-3 gives the full variable domain: EPEVTQTPSHQVTQMGQEVILRCVPISNHLYFYWYRQILGQKVEFLVSFYNNEISEKSEIFDDQFSVERPDGSNFTLKIRSTKLEDSAMYFCASSDRGLDTQYFGPGTRLTVL.

This clonotype was counted only a few times. The chain has TRBV7-9 and TRBJ2-7, with D perhaps matching TRBD1 (6 bases). Trimming took off 3 bases at V and 5 bases at J, with 14 bases between the two ends. Germline CDR1 reads SEHNR; CDR2 reads FQNEAQ (reference sequence). The CDR3 spans 14 residues. CDR3 protein: CASSFENRAHEQYF. DNA for the CDR3: TGTGCCAGCAGCTTTGAGAACAGGGCCCACGAGCAGTACTTC.

The chain uses TRBV7-2 and TRBJ1-5, with 7 bases fitting TRBD1. CDR1 and CDR2 (germline): SGHTA, FQGNSA. V was clipped by 5 bases and J by 0 bases; unmatched bases: 10. The CDR3 has 17 amino acids. CDR3 bases: TGTGCCAGCAGCCAAAACAGGGGACTCCATAGCAATCAGCCCCAGCATTTT. Its translation: CASSQNRGLHSNQPQHF.

This clonotype was counted only a few times. The CDR3 loop is CASSLRTGSSTF. CDR3 in DNA: TGTGCCAGCAGCTTACGTACAGGGTCCAGCACCTTC. This chain uses TRBV7-2 with TRBJ1-2; D possibly corresponds to TRBD1 (6 bases). The germline gives CDR1 SGHTA, CDR2 FQGNSA. This CDR3 has 12 amino acids. V was trimmed by 2 bases and J by 13 bases, leaving 14 bases between them. Looking up the rest from reference TRBV7-2 and TRBJ1-2 gives the full variable domain: GAGVSQSPSNKVTEKGKDVELRCDPISGHTALYWYRQSLGQGLEFLIYFQGNSAPDKSGLPSDRFSAERTGGSVSTLTIQRTQQEDSAVYLCASSLRTGSSTFGSGTRLTVV.

This clonotype has only a few counts. The rearrangement joins TRBV11-1 to TRBJ1-2; TRBD1 aligns across 10 bases. V shed 5 bases, J shed 6 bases, and the junction held 3 bases outside the gene matches. The CDR3 length is 13 residues. CDR1 is SGHAT, CDR2 FQDESV, per germline (reference sequence). The CDR3 DNA reads as TGTGCCAGCAGCCCTGGGACAGGGGATGGCTACACCTTC. Its translation is CASSPGTGDGYTF.

Here the CDR3 reads CASRRGESYNSPLHF. CDR3 in DNA: TGTGCCTCTCGGAGGGGGGAGTCCTATAATTCACCCCTCCACTTT. This chain uses TRBV30 with TRBJ1-6, with D possibly TRBD1 on 6 matching bases. The V end was cut by 7 bases, the J end by 1 base, with 14 bases between. The CDR3 runs 15 residues. Germline-derived CDR1 and CDR2 are GTSNPN and SVGIG (reference sequence).

This clonotype was recorded at least ten times. The chain uses TRBV12-3 or TRBV12-4 and TRBJ1-6, with D maybe TRBD1 (6 bases). The CDR3 spans 13 residues. The V gene lost 5 bases and the J gene lost 8 bases, with 10 bases spanning the gap. The CDR3 DNA reads TGTGCCAGCAGTACCCACAGGGATTCACCCCTCCACTTT. Protein sequence: CASSTHRDSPLHF.

This clonotype was picked up many times. J is TRBJ2-7 and V is TRBV7-9; D not resolved. CDR3 size: 13 residues. V was pared by 0 bases and J by 0 bases, with 3 bases between. The V gene's germline CDR1 is SEHNR and CDR2 FQNEAQ (reference sequence). CDR3 in DNA: TGTGCCAGCAGCTTAGCGGTCTCCTACGAGCAGTACTTC. It yields the protein CASSLAVSYEQYF. The full variable domain, its missing parts supplied by reference TRBV7-9 and TRBJ2-7, is DTGVSQNPRHKITKRGQNVTFRCDPISEHNRLYWYRQTLGQGPEFLTYFQNEAQLEKSRLLSDRFSAERPKGSFSTLEIQRTEQGDSAMYLCASSLAVSYEQYFGPGTRLTVT.

This chain uses TRBV7-9 with TRBJ1-2; TRBD1 matches 7 bases. The CDR3 covers 15 residues. Germline trimming cut 0 bases from V and 4 bases from J; bases unmatched to any gene: 5. CDR1 is SEHNR, CDR2 FQNEAQ, per germline (reference sequence). CDR3 sequence (DNA): TGTGCCAGCAGCTTAGCGACAGGGTTTCGCTATGGCTACACCTTC. Protein sequence: CASSLATGFRYGYTF.

This clonotype occurred many times. The gene calls are TRBV12-3 or TRBV12-4 and TRBJ2-1; TRBD1 matches 8 bases. The CDR3 sequence is 13 residues long. J gave up 7 bases and V 6 bases, and 5 bases lay outside the gene matches. Here the CDR3 reads CASSWRQGNEQFF. Written as DNA, the CDR3 is TGTGCCAGCAGCTGGCGACAGGGGAATGAGCAGTTCTTC.

The chain uses TRBV7-9 and TRBJ1-2; D may be TRBD1 (5 bases). V gave up 1 base and J gave up 8 bases, with 8 bases separating them. The CDR3 loop spans 12 amino acids. Germline V gives CDR1 SEHNR, CDR2 FQNEAQ (reference sequence). CDR3 DNA: TGTGCCAGCAGCTTAGGAGGGACGGGCTACACCTTC. It codes for CASSLGGTGYTF.